This entry features one TCR beta chain sequence. CDR1 is MNHEY and CDR2 is SVGAGI in the germline V gene. The V end lost 0 bases, the J end lost 11 bases, and 13 bases lay between the germline ends. The CDR3 consists of 13 residues. This entry is derived from a study of blood T cell repertoires in COVID-19. TCRdb's copy holds only in-frame clones and misses some; the assay was immunoSEQ multiplex PCR. Found here are about 240,000 clones, approximately 85% of them singletons; the top ten hold under 15%. The sequenced sample was peripheral blood. The receptor was isolated from a woman in her sixties with active or convalescent COVID-19. The chain uses TRBV6-5 and TRBJ1-2; no definite D call. The CDR3 here is CASSYSTGFPYTF. The CDR3 region has the DNA TGTGCCAGCAGTTACTCGACGGGGTTTCCATACACCTTC.